The 21 T cell receptor beta chains below come from one sample, sequenced in a study of T-cell reconstitution after alpha-beta-depleted transplantation in children. Using unique molecular identifiers, the investigators prepared the TCRbeta library. TCRdb reanalysed the PCR reads using MiXCR and keeps one entry per CDR3 protein. The table records around 440,000 distinct CDR3 sequences, 15% to 20% of them present only once. The source was PBMCs, mostly from graft donor cells, collected 360 days after TCRalphabeta/CD19-depleted stem cell transplant. The source is a boy less than two years old who had a stem cell transplant for Wiskott-Aldrich syndrome, so the T cells may come from the graft donor.

The chain combines TRBV20-1 with TRBJ2-7; no reliable D call. Between the trimmed V and J ends, which lost 2 bases and 0 bases, there was a span of 8 bases. Per germline, CDR1 DFQATT and CDR2 SNEGSKA (reference sequence). This CDR3 has 13 amino acids. The CDR3 sequence is CSARPFTSYEQYF. The CDR3 DNA reads TGCAGTGCTAGACCTTTTACCTCCTACGAGCAGTACTTC.

This clonotype occurred a few times. The gene calls are TRBV12-3 or TRBV12-4 and TRBJ2-3; D call uncertain. The length of the CDR3 is 12 residues. Trimming shortened V by 6 bases and J by 11 bases, and 15 bases separated the two germline ends. The CDR3 bases are TGTGCCAGCAGCCTGAGGCCTTGGAGGCAGTATTTT. Translated, it gives CASSLRPWRQYF.

This clonotype occurred a few times. The chain recombines TRBV28 with TRBJ2-7; D uncertain. V lost 1 base and J 3 bases, leaving 7 bases between the germline ends. This CDR3 spans 13 amino acids. Germline V gene data show CDR1 as MDHEN and CDR2 as SYDVKM. The CDR3 nucleotides are TGTGCCAGCAGTTTATCGGGTCTCTACGAGCAGTACTTC. It encodes CASSLSGLYEQYF.

The chain links TRBV6-2 or TRBV6-3 to TRBJ2-7; D might be TRBD2 (5 bases). Germline assignment: CDR1 MNHEY and CDR2 SVGEGT. The CDR3 is 12 amino acids. Trimming removed 7 bases at V and 2 bases at J, with 9 bases between. The DNA for the CDR3 is TGTGCCAGCAAGCGGAGCCCCTACGAGCAGTACTTC. Protein product: CASKRSPYEQYF.

In this sample, this clonotype turned up many times. The chain uses TRBV12-3 or TRBV12-4 and TRBJ2-4; D not resolved. V was shortened by 1 base and J by 5 bases, with 6 bases between the two germline ends. The CDR3 consists of 13 residues. CDR3 bases: TGTGCCAGCAGTTTAGGACCCCAAAACATTCAGTACTTC. Amino acids: CASSLGPQNIQYF.

The J gene is TRBJ2-5, the V gene TRBV25-1, with TRBD2 as a possible D gene (6 bases). From germline, CDR1 is MGHDK and CDR2 SYGVNS. V lost 1 base to trimming and J lost 5 bases, with 14 bases between them. CDR3 length: 15 amino acids. The CDR3 DNA is TGTGCCAGCAGTGAATTCGGCGGGAACGGGGAGACCCAGTACTTC. It yields the protein CASSEFGGNGETQYF.

The chain employs TRBV10-1 and TRBJ2-3; 13 bases match TRBD2. J was trimmed by 7 bases and V by 2 bases; bases with no gene match: 15. Germline V lookup: CDR1 WNHNN, CDR2 SYGVQD (reference sequence). This CDR3 is 19 amino acids long. DNA of the CDR3: TGCGCCAGCAGTGAGCACACTAGCGGGGGGGCGATTGTGCAGAATACGCAGTATTTT. As protein: CASSEHTSGGAIVQNTQYF.

This clonotype was counted only a few times. The V and J genes are TRBV18 and TRBJ2-1, with D perhaps matching TRBD2 (6 bases). The CDR3 is 15 amino acids. V lost 6 bases to trimming and J lost 4 bases, with 16 bases between them. The germline gives CDR1 KGHSH, CDR2 LQKENI. CDR3 DNA sequence: TGTGCCAGCTCTTCAGCCGCACTAGCATACAATGAGCAGTTCTTC. Protein sequence: CASSSAALAYNEQFF.

Comments on this clonotype: One junction end does not reproduce the germline sequence, and a read error may be involved. The J gene is TRBJ2-1, the V gene TRBV28; 12 positions match TRBD2. The CDR3 runs to 19 residues. Germline V gene lookup returns CDR1 MDHEN and CDR2 SYDVKM. As DNA, the CDR3 is TGTACCAGCAGTTTCCGGCTAGCGGGAGGGCCCACCTCCTACAATGAGCAGTTCTTC. Translated, it gives CTSSFRLAGGPTSYNEQFF.

This chain joins TRBV19 and TRBJ1-1; unclear D gene. The germline V and J ends were trimmed by 6 bases and 1 base, with 12 bases remaining between them. Germline CDR1 is LNHDA and CDR2 is SQIVND (reference sequence). The CDR3 runs 14 residues. For the CDR3, the DNA is TGTGCCAGTAGATTCGCCTCAGGGAACACTGAAGCTTTCTTT. Its translation: CASRFASGNTEAFF.

This clonotype has a handful of counts. The chain has TRBV7-9 and TRBJ2-1, with 9 bases fitting TRBD2. Germline lookup yields CDR1 SEHNR and CDR2 FQNEAQ (reference sequence). V gave up 3 bases and J gave up 0 bases; unmatched junction bases: 3. The CDR3 runs 16 residues. The CDR3 spells CASSFGGRASYNEQFF. In DNA form, the CDR3 reads TGTGCCAGCAGCTTTGGCGGGAGGGCCTCCTACAATGAGCAGTTCTTC.

The chain recombines TRBV5-1 with TRBJ2-7; D is possibly TRBD2 (5 bases). This CDR3 has 14 residues. The germline CDR1 and CDR2 sequences are SGHRS and YFSETQ. Trimming took 1 base from V and 3 from J, leaving 11 bases between them. This CDR3 is CASSLILGNYEQYF. CDR3 nucleotides: TGCGCCAGCAGCTTGATACTAGGAAACTACGAGCAGTACTTC.

The V and J genes are TRBV12-3 or TRBV12-4 and TRBJ2-7; TRBD2 matches 9 bases. The CDR3 loop spans 16 amino acids. Trimming removed 5 bases from V and 1 base from J; junction bases left unmatched: 9. The CDR3 DNA reads as TGTGCCAGCAGTCTCGGCGTAGCGGGAGTATCCTACGAGCAGTACTTC. Protein product: CASSLGVAGVSYEQYF.

This clonotype occurred a few times. The rearrangement joins TRBV10-3 to TRBJ1-6; D not resolved. The germline V gene encodes CDR1 ENHRY and CDR2 SYGVKD. The CDR3 length is 14 residues. V was trimmed by 8 bases and J by 0 bases, leaving 8 bases between them. CDR3 residues: CAIQESSYNSPLHF. The CDR3 DNA sequence: TGTGCCATCCAGGAGAGCTCCTATAATTCACCCCTCCACTTT.

This chain's CDR3 is CASSLGGTGYSSPLHF. CDR3 coding DNA: TGTGCCAGCAGTTTAGGGGGGACAGGGTATTCTTCACCCCTCCACTTT. The V and J genes are TRBV28 and TRBJ1-6, with 9 bases lining up with TRBD1. The V gene end was trimmed by 2 bases and the J gene end by 9 bases; junction bases not matched to a gene: 8. CDR1 MDHEN and CDR2 SYDVKM come from the germline V gene. The CDR3 totals 16 residues.

In its sample, this clonotype was seen a few times. The chain couples TRBV4-3 to TRBJ1-1, with D uncertain. Deletions cut 1 base from V and 2 bases from J, with 11 bases between. The length of the CDR3 is 15 residues. Germline lookup yields CDR1 LGHNA and CDR2 YSLEER. CDR3 region: CASSQAMGSNTEAFF. CDR3 coding DNA: TGCGCCAGCAGCCAAGCCATGGGATCTAACACTGAAGCTTTCTTT.

The sample holds a few counts of this clonotype. This rearrangement joins TRBV5-1 to TRBJ2-7; 7 bases are shared with TRBD1. Trimming cost V 0 bases and J 6 bases; bases outside gene matches: 6. Germline V CDR1 and CDR2: SGHRS, YFSETQ. The CDR3 consists of 14 residues. CDR3 amino acids: CASSLGQGPGEQYF. Here the CDR3 DNA reads TGCGCCAGCAGCTTGGGACAGGGTCCGGGCGAGCAGTACTTC.

This chain links TRBV11-2 with TRBJ2-4, with a tentative D call TRBD2 (7 bases). Germline V CDR1 and CDR2: SGHAT, FQNNGV. Trimming shortened V by 5 bases and J by 10 bases, and 21 bases separated the two germline ends. The CDR3 loop spans 15 amino acids. The CDR3 nucleotides are TGTGCCAGCAGCCTTAGGGCGGGGGCAACGGGTATTCAGTACTTC. It is translated as CASSLRAGATGIQYF.

This chain uses TRBV12-3 or TRBV12-4 with TRBJ2-2; D is unclear. The CDR3 runs 15 residues. The V end lost 5 bases, the J end lost 7 bases, and 17 bases lay between the germline ends. The chain's CDR3 is CASSTSPRPNGELFF. The CDR3 nucleotides read TGTGCCAGCAGTACATCCCCTAGACCTAACGGGGAGCTGTTTTTT.

This clonotype was picked up a small number of times. This chain links TRBV7-2 with TRBJ2-1; TRBD1 is a possible D gene (7 bases). There are 16 residues in the CDR3. CDR1 and CDR2 from the germline V gene are SGHTA and FQGNSA. V lost 2 bases to trimming and J lost 4 bases, with 15 bases between them. In DNA form, the CDR3 reads TGTGCCAGCAGCTTACGGCAGACAGGGAGGTACAATGAGCAGTTCTTC. It specifies CASSLRQTGRYNEQFF.

This rearrangement joins TRBV11-2 to TRBJ1-6; 7 bases line up with TRBD1. The CDR3 loop spans 14 amino acids. With 3 bases clipped from V and 9 bases from J, the junction kept 5 bases outside the gene matches. Germline CDR1 and CDR2: SGHAT and FQNNGV. The CDR3 DNA reads as TGTGCCAGCAGCTTTGGGACAGCGGGTTCACCCCTCCACTTT. Translation: CASSFGTAGSPLHF.